This T cell receptor beta chain appears in the sequencing data of a study of blood T cell repertoires in COVID-19. At the level of the study: Sources were T cells, B-cell-depleted T cells, or PBMCs; the material itself was cDNA or gDNA.

The table came from immunoSEQ multiplex PCR; TCRdb's copy has only in-frame clones and leaves some out. Here the sample spans 110,000 to 150,000 clones, 86% being singletons. Recruits, aged roughly 18 to 90 years, lived in some 25 US areas. Resolution of symptoms, clearance, or two negative PCRs was present in recovered Cohort 3 donors. Unmatched junction bases numbered 7, after V lost 5 bases and J lost 3 bases. The CDR3 runs 16 residues. Germline V gene lookup returns CDR1 SGHTA and CDR2 FQGNSA. This sequence joins TRBV7-2 and TRBJ1-4; TRBD1 matches 9 bases. Sequencing input: PBMCs or T cells enriched from blood (not recorded which). The TCR was taken from a man aged 50 or older who had recovered from COVID-19. The CDR3 bases are TGTGCCAGCAGCGGAAGGACAGGGGTTGCTAATGAAAAACTGTTTTTT. It specifies CASSGRTGVANEKLFF. The entire variable domain, with the rest obtained from reference TRBV7-2 and TRBJ1-4, is as follows: GAGVSQSPSNKVTEKGKDVELRCDPISGHTALYWYRQSLGQGLEFLIYFQGNSAPDKSGLPSDRFSAERTGGSVSTLTIQRTQQEDSAVYLCASSGRTGVANEKLFFGSGTQLSVL.